This passage covers 17 T cell receptor beta chains from one sample sequenced in a study of control samples from healthy donors and cancer patients. Using immunoSEQ multiplex PCR, the repertoire was profiled, and TCRdb retains in-frame clones only, with some absent. The data contain tens of thousands of clones, approximately 89% of them singletons. The sample comprised PBMCs. The source of these receptors is a man aged 40-49 years with colorectal cancer.

The V gene is TRBV4-1, the J gene TRBJ2-3, with 8 bases aligning to TRBD1. V lost 0 bases and J lost 4; bases outside the gene matches: 3. The CDR3 has 15 residues. In germline, CDR1 is MGHRA, CDR2 YSYEKL. CDR3 region: CASSQDRGHSDTQYF. CDR3 DNA: TGCGCCAGCAGCCAAGACAGGGGGCACTCAGATACGCAGTATTTT.

The chain combines TRBV6-6 with TRBJ1-2; no clear D gene. Germline loops: CDR1 MNHNY, CDR2 SVGAGI (reference sequence). V shed 1 base and J shed 6 bases, with 15 bases lying between them. The CDR3 runs 15 residues. CDR3 coding DNA: TGTGCCAGCAGTTACTGGTCAGCTTTTACAGATGGCTACACCTTC. It encodes CASSYWSAFTDGYTF.

The J gene is TRBJ2-1, the V gene TRBV9, with TRBD2 matching 8 bases. Trimming removed 0 bases from V and 2 bases from J; junction bases left unmatched: 4. The length of the CDR3 is 16 residues. Germline V lookup: CDR1 SGDLS, CDR2 YYNGEE. CDR3 sequence reads: CASSVDIGRAYNEQFF. The CDR3 DNA reads TGTGCCAGCAGCGTAGACATCGGGAGGGCCTACAATGAGCAGTTCTTC.

This clone showed up just once. The rearrangement links TRBV27 to TRBJ1-2; possible D gene TRBD1, 5 bases. The germline gives CDR1 MNHEY, CDR2 SMNVEV (reference sequence). The ends were cut back, 3 bases at V and 3 bases at J, with 17 bases in the middle. The length of the CDR3 is 16 residues. The CDR3 nucleotides are TGTGCCAGCAGTTTCCTTTCCGAAGGGGTTCACTATGGCTACACCTTC. It is translated as CASSFLSEGVHYGYTF.

V usage is TRBV5-1 and J usage is TRBJ2-1, with 7 bases fitting TRBD2. The V segment lost 2 bases and the J segment 1 base; nucleotides outside the gene matches: 6. This CDR3 comprises 16 residues. The germline gives CDR1 SGHRS, CDR2 YFSETQ. The CDR3 DNA reads TGCGCCAGCAGCTTAGGACTAGTAGGTTCCTACAATGAGCAGTTCTTC. As protein: CASSLGLVGSYNEQFF.

The chain recombines TRBV6-1 with TRBJ2-2; 7 bases fit TRBD1. Germline CDR1 MNHNS, CDR2 SASEGT. The length of the CDR3 is 16 residues. J gave up 4 bases and V 2 bases, and 7 bases lay outside the gene matches. The CDR3 DNA reads TGTGCCAGCAGTGAACGGGTAGGGGGCGGCACCGGGGAGCTGTTTTTT. This codes for CASSERVGGGTGELFF.

This chain uses TRBV6-5 with TRBJ2-1; perhaps TRBD2 as D (6 bases). Per the germline V gene, CDR1 is MNHEY and CDR2 is SVGAGI. V shed 10 bases and J shed 2 bases, with 12 bases lying between them. This CDR3 spans 13 amino acids. CDR3 protein: CATTRRAYNEQFF. CDR3 bases: TGTGCCACCACTCGGAGGGCCTACAATGAGCAGTTCTTC.

J is TRBJ2-7 and V is TRBV29-1, with D possibly TRBD1 on 5 matching bases. This CDR3 has 13 residues. CDR1 SQVTM and CDR2 ANQGSEA come from the germline V gene. V was shortened by 4 bases and J by 6 bases, with 16 bases between the two germline ends. The CDR3: CSVGSGEDSEQYF. CDR3 DNA: TGCAGCGTTGGTAGTGGTGAAGACAGCGAGCAGTACTTC.

The rearrangement links TRBV24-1 to TRBJ1-4, with unresolved D. CDR1 and CDR2 from the germline V gene are KGHDR and SFDVKD. V lost 4 bases and J lost 7, with 12 bases in between. The CDR3 is 14 residues long. The CDR3 DNA reads as TGTGCCACCAGTGACTCCGGCGCCGGTGAAAAACTGTTTTTT. It is translated as CATSDSGAGEKLFF.

This clone was recorded a few times. The rearrangement uses TRBV7-2 and TRBJ1-2, with a tentative D call TRBD1 (6 bases). This CDR3 region has 15 residues. Deletions cut 5 bases from V and 3 bases from J, with 16 bases between. Germline V gene lookup returns CDR1 SGHTA and CDR2 FQGNSA. The CDR3 DNA reads TGTGCCAGCAGCGACGAGGGGGTAAGCTACTATGGCTACACCTTC. It translates to CASSDEGVSYYGYTF.

The chain joins TRBV27 to TRBJ2-7; D might be TRBD1 or TRBD2, each matching 5 bases. The CDR3 length is 14 residues. V gave up 4 bases and J gave up 6 bases, with 16 bases separating them. Germline V gene lookup returns CDR1 MNHEY and CDR2 SMNVEV (reference sequence). Written as DNA, the CDR3 is TGTGCCAGCAGTTCAGGGCCTTCGGGGTTCGAGCAGTACTTC. It encodes CASSSGPSGFEQYF.

The V and J genes are TRBV7-8 and TRBJ1-1, with 9 positions matching TRBD1. This CDR3 contains 18 residues. V dropped 1 base and J dropped 0; count of bases not matched to a gene: 9. The V gene's germline CDR1 is SGHVS and CDR2 FQNEAQ. DNA of the CDR3: TGTGCCAGCAGCTTAGTTGGGACAGGGACCCTATTGAACACTGAAGCTTTCTTT. This codes for CASSLVGTGTLLNTEAFF.

Concerning this clone: One end of the junction fails to match germline, which may point to a read error. The rearrangement links TRBV19 to TRBJ2-2, with 7 bases aligning to TRBD1. Germline V gene data show CDR1 as LNHDA and CDR2 as SQIVND (reference sequence). The CDR3 extends over 15 amino acids. The CDR3 sequence is CAAGGISANTGELFF. CDR3 bases: TGCGCCGCAGGGGGTATAAGCGCGAACACCGGGGAGCTGTTTTTT.

CDR3 sequence (DNA): TGCAGTGCTACAGATACGGCCGCGCAGTACTTC. Translation gives CSATDTAAQYF. J is TRBJ2-7 and V is TRBV20-1; the D is unclear. CDR3 size: 11 residues. Germline lookup yields CDR1 DFQATT and CDR2 SNEGSKA (reference sequence). V was cut by 4 bases and J by 9 bases, with 13 bases left in between.

V gene TRBV12-3 or TRBV12-4 combines with J gene TRBJ1-5; no reliable D call. The CDR3 loop spans 13 amino acids. The germline V and J ends were trimmed by 3 bases and 2 bases, with 5 bases remaining between them. The CDR3 reads CASSFSGNQPQHF. CDR3 bases: TGTGCCAGCAGTTTCAGTGGCAATCAGCCCCAGCATTTT.

The chain joins TRBV4-1 to TRBJ2-7, with 9 bases aligning to TRBD1. The germline V gene has CDR1 MGHRA and CDR2 YSYEKL. The junction had 7 bases not matched to a gene; V was cut back by 4 bases and J by 3 bases. The CDR3 runs to 15 residues. The DNA for the CDR3 is TGCGCCAGCAGCCCTACTGGGACAGGGATCTACGAGCAGTACTTC. This codes for CASSPTGTGIYEQYF.

The V and J genes are TRBV6-5 and TRBJ1-1; 9 bases fit TRBD1. Germline CDR1 MNHEY, CDR2 SVGAGI. Unmatched junction bases numbered 5, after V lost 6 bases and J lost 3 bases. The CDR3 runs to 14 residues. The chain's CDR3 is CASSPDRGYTEAFF. As DNA, the CDR3 is TGTGCCAGCAGCCCGGACAGGGGATACACTGAAGCTTTCTTT.